Here is one TCR beta chain with its context. CDR1 and CDR2 (germline): LNHNV, YYDKDF (reference sequence). The CDR3 is 16 residues long. V lost 4 bases and J lost 2; bases outside the gene matches: 8. This sample was included in a study of shared clonotypes between healthy human individuals. Sequenced by immunoSEQ multiplex PCR; TCRdb stores in-frame clones only, minus some. The data hold around 2,100,000 clones, with roughly 95% observed a single time. CD45RO-negative, CCR7-selected cells formed the naive CD8 fraction, which excluded terminally differentiated effector memory CD45RA+ cells. The V gene is TRBV15, the J gene TRBJ2-7; TRBD1 aligns across 10 bases. The material sequenced was naive CD8+ T cells sorted from blood. The TCR was taken from a young man in good health. The CDR3 DNA reads TGTGCCACCAGCACGACAGGGGGCCCTGACCCCTACGAGCAGTACTTC. It encodes CATSTTGGPDPYEQYF. Full variable domain (remainder filled in from reference TRBV15 and TRBJ2-7): DAMVIQNPRYQVTQFGKPVTLSCSQTLNHNVMYWYQQKSSQAPKLLFHYYDKDFNNEADTPDNFQSRRPNTSFCFLDIRSPGLGDTAMYLCATSTTGGPDPYEQYFGPGTRLTVT.